These 10 T cell receptor beta chains originate from one sample sequenced in a study of blood T cell repertoires in COVID-19. The data were produced by immunoSEQ multiplex PCR, yet TCRdb's version contains in-frame clones alone and is incomplete. The table lists roughly 75,000 clones, about nine tenths of them singletons, with 17% in the top ten. What was sequenced was peripheral blood. These receptors were taken from a man at least 80 years old in a cohort sampled during active COVID-19.

V and J are TRBV4-2 and TRBJ2-7; 9 nucleotides align to TRBD2. Germline-derived CDR1 and CDR2 are LGHNA and YNFKEQ. The CDR3 has 15 amino acids. The CDR3 loop is CASSQGLAESCEQYV. The CDR3 DNA sequence: TGTGCCAGCAGCCAAGGACTAGCGGAATCCTGCGAGCAGTACGTC.

This chain joins TRBV14 and TRBJ1-1; 7 bases map to TRBD1. This CDR3 is built from 14 residues. V trimming: 4 bases; J trimming: 5 bases; junction bases outside the gene matches: 7. Germline assignment: CDR1 SGHDN and CDR2 FVKESK. CDR3 protein: CASSLRGSGTEAFF. CDR3 in DNA: TGTGCCAGCAGCCTCAGGGGGTCTGGAACTGAAGCTTTCTTT. The full variable domain, completed using reference TRBV14 and TRBJ1-1, is EAGVTQFPSHSVIEKGQTVTLRCDPISGHDNLYWYRRVMGKEIKFLLHFVKESKQDESGMPNNRFLAERTGGTYSTLKVQPAELEDSGVYFCASSLRGSGTEAFFGQGTRLTVV.

This chain links TRBV24-1 with TRBJ2-3; D not resolved. Trimming pared 1 base from V and 5 bases from J, leaving 3 bases between. The germline V gene encodes CDR1 KGHDR and CDR2 SFDVKD. The CDR3 extends over 12 amino acids. CDR3 region: CATSDFRDTQYF. In DNA form, the CDR3 reads TGTGCCACCAGTGATTTTCGAGATACGCAGTATTTT.

V and J are TRBV7-2 and TRBJ1-4; TRBD1 matches at 9 bases. Germline lookup yields CDR1 SGHTA and CDR2 FQGNSA. CDR3 size: 15 residues. J gave up 8 bases and V 5 bases, and 9 bases lay outside the gene matches. CDR3 amino acids: CASSPRTGALEKLFF. The CDR3 DNA sequence: TGTGCCAGCAGCCCTAGGACAGGGGCGCTCGAAAAACTGTTTTTT.

V is TRBV4-1 and J is TRBJ2-5, with D possibly matching TRBD2 (6 bases). The CDR3 runs 16 residues. From germline, CDR1 is MGHRA and CDR2 YSYEKL. V lost 4 bases and J 2 bases, leaving 17 bases between the germline ends. This CDR3 is CASSPQTRVLQETQYF. In DNA, the CDR3 is TGCGCCAGCAGCCCCCAGACTAGGGTCCTTCAAGAGACCCAGTACTTC.

The sample holds a few counts of this clone. The chain is built from TRBV7-8 and TRBJ1-1; no definite D call. V lost 1 base and J 1 base, leaving 16 bases between the germline ends. Looked up from germline, CDR1 is SGHVS and CDR2 is FQNEAQ. CDR3 size: 17 residues. CDR3 DNA sequence: TGTGCCAGCAGCTTAGGTAACTTCGGGGATACGAACACTGAAGCTTTCTTT. Its translation: CASSLGNFGDTNTEAFF. The full variable domain, its missing parts supplied by reference TRBV7-8 and TRBJ1-1, is GAGVSQSPRYKVAKRGQDVALRCDPISGHVSLFWYQQALGQGPEFLTYFQNEAQLDKSGLPSDRFFAERPEGSVSTLKIQRTQQEDSAVYLCASSLGNFGDTNTEAFFGQGTRLTVV.

The chain combines TRBV6-5 with TRBJ2-3; weak D call: TRBD2 (5 bases). Trimming cost V 0 bases and J 4 bases, with 14 bases left between them. The germline CDR1 and CDR2 sequences are MNHEY and SVGAGI. This CDR3 has 16 residues. The CDR3 DNA reads as TGTGCCAGCAGTTACTCTTCCGACTACCGTTCAGATACGCAGTATTTT. This translates into CASSYSSDYRSDTQYF.

This chain links TRBV28 with TRBJ2-3; 9 bases are shared with TRBD2. V gave up 5 bases and J gave up 0 bases; unmatched junction bases: 3. Germline CDR1 MDHEN, CDR2 SYDVKM. This CDR3 is 15 amino acids long. In DNA, the CDR3 is TGTGCCAGCAGTCAAGCGGGGGGTAGCACAGATACGCAGTATTTT. This gives the protein CASSQAGGSTDTQYF.

The chain employs TRBV5-4 and TRBJ1-2; D not certain. Looked up from germline, CDR1 is SGHNT and CDR2 is YYREEE (reference sequence). Trimming pared 3 bases from V and 4 bases from J, leaving 4 bases between. This CDR3 has 11 amino acids. The CDR3 bases are TGTGCCAGCAGCTCTAGCTATGGCTACACCTTC. Translating it yields CASSSSYGYTF.

The chain uses TRBV25-1 and TRBJ1-5; D is ambiguous. The V and J ends lost 5 bases and 3 bases respectively, with 8 bases between them. This CDR3 has 13 residues. Germline CDR1 is MGHDK and CDR2 is SYGVNS. Written as DNA, the CDR3 is TGTGCCAGCAGTTTGCAGGACAATCAGCCCCAGCATTTT. Translated, it gives CASSLQDNQPQHF.